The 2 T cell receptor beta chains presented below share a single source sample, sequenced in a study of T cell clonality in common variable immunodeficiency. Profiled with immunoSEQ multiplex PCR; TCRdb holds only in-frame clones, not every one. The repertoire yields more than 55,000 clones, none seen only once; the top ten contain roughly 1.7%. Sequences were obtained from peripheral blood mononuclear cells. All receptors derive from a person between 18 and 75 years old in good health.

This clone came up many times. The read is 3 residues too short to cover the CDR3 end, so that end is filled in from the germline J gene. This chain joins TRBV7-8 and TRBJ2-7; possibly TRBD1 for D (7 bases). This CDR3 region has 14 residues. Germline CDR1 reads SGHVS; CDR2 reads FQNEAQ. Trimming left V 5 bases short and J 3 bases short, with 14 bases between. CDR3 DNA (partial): TGTGCCAGCAGCATCGGAGGGGACAGCTACGAG. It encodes CASSIGGDSYE. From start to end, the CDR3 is CASSIGGDSYEQYF. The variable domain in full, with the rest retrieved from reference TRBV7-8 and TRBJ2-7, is GAGVSQSPRYKVAKRGQDVALRCDPISGHVSLFWYQQALGQGPEFLTYFQNEAQLDKSGLPSDRFFAERPEGSVSTLKIQRTQQEDSAVYLCASSIGGDSYEQYFGPGTRLTVT.

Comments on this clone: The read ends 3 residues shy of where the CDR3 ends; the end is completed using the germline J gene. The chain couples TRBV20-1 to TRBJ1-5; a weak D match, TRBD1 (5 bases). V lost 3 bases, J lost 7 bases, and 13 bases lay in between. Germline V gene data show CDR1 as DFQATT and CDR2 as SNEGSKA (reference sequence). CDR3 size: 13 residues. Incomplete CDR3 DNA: TGCAGTGCTAGTCGAGGGGTTGGCCAGCCC. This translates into CSASRGVGQP. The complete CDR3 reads CSASRGVGQPQHF.